Listed below are T cell receptor beta chains from one sample, sequenced in a study of T cell changes during pregnancy in multiple sclerosis. Clones were sequenced by immunoSEQ multiplex PCR, and TCRdb holds only the in-frame ones, with some missing. The table lists roughly 100,000 clones, 80% to 95% of them singletons. Sequenced here: peripheral blood, sampled after pregnancy. The receptors shown here come from a female donor with multiple sclerosis, enrolled in a pregnancy study. Both conserved end residues are part of each CDR3. The D gene is left open where the match is weak. Expanded clones get a size class; other rows say once, few or many, or leave the size out.

CDR3aa: CAWSVLGGTEAFF
CDR3nt: TGTGCCTGGAGTGTACTAGGGGGCACTGAAGCTTTCTTT
len: 13
abundance: -
j_gene: TRBJ1-1
v_gene: TRBV30
d_gene: -

CDR3aa: CASSTSGTGLYTEAFF
CDR3nt: TGTGCCAGTAGTACATCCGGGACAGGGCTTTATACTGAAGCTTTCTTT
len: 16
abundance: -
j_gene: TRBJ1-1
v_gene: TRBV19
d_gene: TRBD1

CDR3aa: CASSYQQGAGGYTF
CDR3nt: TGTGCCAGCAGCTACCAACAGGGGGCAGGGGGCTACACCTTC
len: 14
abundance: -
j_gene: TRBJ1-2
v_gene: TRBV5-4
d_gene: TRBD1

CDR3aa: CASSGPPRGLKGYTF
CDR3nt: TGTGCCAGCAGCGGCCCTCCCAGGGGGCTTAAGGGCTACACCTTC
len: 15
abundance: once
j_gene: TRBJ1-2
v_gene: TRBV9
d_gene: TRBD1

CDR3aa: CASSLASNEQFF
CDR3nt: TGTGCCAGCAGCTTGGCGTCGAATGAGCAGTTCTTC
len: 12
abundance: -
j_gene: TRBJ2-1
v_gene: TRBV5-6
d_gene: -

CDR3aa: CASSLQGGYTEAFF
CDR3nt: TGTGCCAGCAGCTTACAGGGTGGGTACACTGAAGCTTTCTTT
len: 14
abundance: -
j_gene: TRBJ1-1
v_gene: TRBV5-4
d_gene: -

CDR3aa: CASSDPTGGGQPQHF
CDR3nt: TGTGCCAGCAGTGATCCTACAGGGGGCGGTCAGCCCCAGCATTTT
len: 15
abundance: -
j_gene: TRBJ1-5
v_gene: TRBV6-1
d_gene: TRBD1

CDR3aa: CASSGARQGINYGYTF
CDR3nt: TGTGCCAGCAGCGGCGCCCGACAGGGAATTAACTATGGCTACACCTTC
len: 16
abundance: once
j_gene: TRBJ1-2
v_gene: TRBV5-4
d_gene: TRBD1

CDR3aa: CASSENRAGNQPQHF
CDR3nt: TGTGCCAGCAGTGAAAACAGGGCGGGCAATCAGCCCCAGCATTTT
len: 15
abundance: -
j_gene: TRBJ1-5
v_gene: TRBV28
d_gene: -

CDR3aa: CASRLMASSSYEQYF
CDR3nt: TGTGCCAGCAGATTGATGGCTAGCAGCTCCTACGAGCAGTACTTC
len: 15
abundance: -
j_gene: TRBJ2-7
v_gene: TRBV2
d_gene: -

CDR3aa: CASRKGQVSSYEQYF
CDR3nt: TGTGCCAGCCGGAAGGGACAGGTGAGCTCCTACGAGCAGTACTTC
len: 15
abundance: -
j_gene: TRBJ2-7
v_gene: TRBV27
d_gene: TRBD1

CDR3aa: CASSLDNVYGYTF
CDR3nt: TGCGCCAGCAGCTTGGACAATGTGTATGGCTACACCTTC
len: 13
abundance: -
j_gene: TRBJ1-2
v_gene: TRBV5-1
d_gene: -

CDR3aa: CASRLYRSYNEQFF
CDR3nt: TGCGCCAGCAGGCTCTATCGGTCCTACAATGAGCAGTTCTTC
len: 14
abundance: -
j_gene: TRBJ2-1
v_gene: TRBV5-1
d_gene: -

CDR3aa: CALWTGNTEAFF
CDR3nt: TGTGCCCTGTGGACAGGGAACACTGAAGCTTTCTTT
len: 12
abundance: -
j_gene: TRBJ1-1
v_gene: TRBV30
d_gene: TRBD1

CDR3aa: CAWSDSGGQPQHF
CDR3nt: TGTGCCTGGAGTGACTCGGGGGGTCAGCCCCAGCATTTT
len: 13
abundance: -
j_gene: TRBJ1-5
v_gene: TRBV30
d_gene: -

CDR3aa: CSAETSCEQFF
CDR3nt: TGCAGTGCTGAGACTAGCTGTGAGCAGTTCTTC
len: 11
abundance: -
j_gene: TRBJ2-1
v_gene: TRBV20-1
d_gene: TRBD2

CDR3aa: CASSVGVLAGDEQFF
CDR3nt: TGTGCCAGCAGCGTAGGGGTTCTAGCGGGAGATGAGCAGTTCTTC
len: 15
abundance: once
j_gene: TRBJ2-1
v_gene: TRBV9
d_gene: TRBD2

CDR3aa: CASSLVGGDTIYF
CDR3nt: TGCGCCAGCAGCTTGGTAGGGGGCGACACCATATATTTT
len: 13
abundance: -
j_gene: TRBJ1-3
v_gene: TRBV5-1
d_gene: TRBD1

CDR3aa: CASSSRTSGGYEQYF
CDR3nt: TGTGCCAGCAGCTCAAGGACTAGCGGGGGCTACGAGCAGTACTTC
len: 15
abundance: -
j_gene: TRBJ2-7
v_gene: TRBV5-4
d_gene: TRBD2

CDR3aa: CASSRRLAGASDTGELFF
CDR3nt: TGTGCCAGCAGTCGAAGACTAGCGGGAGCTTCGGACACCGGGGAGCTGTTTTTT
len: 18
abundance: -
j_gene: TRBJ2-2
v_gene: TRBV11-2
d_gene: TRBD2

CDR3aa: CASSLGGRLTNYNEQFF
CDR3nt: TGTGCCAGCAGCTTGGGAGGCCGACTTACCAACTACAATGAGCAGTTCTTC
len: 17
abundance: -
j_gene: TRBJ2-1
v_gene: TRBV5-4
d_gene: -

CDR3aa: CASSDSGQGIQYF
CDR3nt: TGTGCCAGCAGTGACTCTGGACAGGGCATTCAGTACTTC
len: 13
abundance: -
j_gene: TRBJ2-4
v_gene: TRBV6-4
d_gene: TRBD1

CDR3aa: CASSLVGSSYEQYF
CDR3nt: TGCGCCAGCAGCTTGGTGGGGAGCTCCTACGAGCAGTACTTC
len: 14
abundance: -
j_gene: TRBJ2-7
v_gene: TRBV5-1
d_gene: -

CDR3aa: CAISYDGSYEQYF
CDR3nt: TGTGCCATCAGTTATGACGGGTCCTACGAGCAGTACTTC
len: 13
abundance: -
j_gene: TRBJ2-7
v_gene: TRBV10-3
d_gene: -

CDR3aa: CATRAGVDEKLFF
CDR3nt: TGTGCCACTCGGGCGGGGGTAGATGAAAAACTGTTTTTT
len: 13
abundance: -
j_gene: TRBJ1-4
v_gene: TRBV10-3
d_gene: -

CDR3aa: CASSPGQGEAFF
CDR3nt: TGTGCCAGCAGTCCCGGACAGGGAGAAGCTTTCTTT
len: 12
abundance: -
j_gene: TRBJ1-1
v_gene: TRBV28
d_gene: TRBD1

CDR3aa: CASSLTLGQTIETQYF
CDR3nt: TGCGCCAGCAGCTTAACCTTGGGACAGACAATCGAGACCCAGTACTTC
len: 16
abundance: -
j_gene: TRBJ2-5
v_gene: TRBV5-1
d_gene: TRBD1

CDR3aa: CSVLAGGRYNEQFF
CDR3nt: TGCAGCGTTCTAGCGGGAGGTCGGTACAATGAGCAGTTCTTC
len: 14
abundance: -
j_gene: TRBJ2-1
v_gene: TRBV29-1
d_gene: TRBD2

CDR3aa: CASSGRRGNTEAFF
CDR3nt: TGTGCCAGCAGTGGTAGGCGGGGCAACACTGAAGCTTTCTTT
len: 14
abundance: once
j_gene: TRBJ1-1
v_gene: TRBV6-1
d_gene: -

CDR3aa: CASSLGTDNSPLHF
CDR3nt: TGTGCCAGCAGCTTAGGGACAGATAATTCACCCCTCCACTTT
len: 14
abundance: -
j_gene: TRBJ1-6
v_gene: TRBV7-9
d_gene: -

CDR3aa: CASSFGRGREETQYF
CDR3nt: TGCGCCAGCAGCTTCGGCAGGGGGCGGGAAGAGACCCAGTACTTC
len: 15
abundance: -
j_gene: TRBJ2-5
v_gene: TRBV4-1
d_gene: TRBD1

CDR3aa: CASSLQAGGNTEAFF
CDR3nt: TGTGCCAGTAGTCTCCAGGCCGGGGGGAACACTGAAGCTTTCTTT
len: 15
abundance: once
j_gene: TRBJ1-1
v_gene: TRBV19
d_gene: -

CDR3aa: CASREVAGGPDEQFF
CDR3nt: TGTGCCAGCAGAGAGGTAGCGGGAGGACCGGATGAGCAGTTCTTC
len: 15
abundance: -
j_gene: TRBJ2-1
v_gene: TRBV6-1
d_gene: TRBD2

CDR3aa: CASSPTGDATEKLFF
CDR3nt: TGCGCCAGCAGTCCAACAGGGGACGCAACTGAAAAACTGTTTTTT
len: 15
abundance: -
j_gene: TRBJ1-4
v_gene: TRBV10-2
d_gene: TRBD1

CDR3aa: CASSSRDYEQYF
CDR3nt: TGTGCCAGCAGCTCCAGGGACTACGAGCAGTACTTC
len: 12
abundance: -
j_gene: TRBJ2-7
v_gene: TRBV7-6
d_gene: -

CDR3aa: CASSLRHNYGYTF
CDR3nt: TGTGCCAGCAGCTTACGACACAACTATGGCTACACCTTC
len: 13
abundance: -
j_gene: TRBJ1-2
v_gene: TRBV5-8
d_gene: -

CDR3aa: CASPQRGGYTF
CDR3nt: TGTGCCAGCCCTCAAAGAGGGGGCTACACCTTC
len: 11
abundance: -
j_gene: TRBJ1-2
v_gene: TRBV14
d_gene: -

CDR3aa: CASSLKSGSPLHF
CDR3nt: TGTGCCAGCAGCCTGAAAAGCGGCTCACCCCTCCACTTT
len: 13
abundance: -
j_gene: TRBJ1-6
v_gene: TRBV11-3
d_gene: -

CDR3aa: CASSGGEGYTF
CDR3nt: TGTGCCAGCAGCGGGGGGGAGGGCTACACCTTC
len: 11
abundance: -
j_gene: TRBJ1-2
v_gene: TRBV21-1
d_gene: -

CDR3aa: CASSPGQWNTEAFF
CDR3nt: TGTGCCAGCAGCCCGGGACAGTGGAACACTGAAGCTTTCTTT
len: 14
abundance: -
j_gene: TRBJ1-1
v_gene: TRBV5-8
d_gene: TRBD1